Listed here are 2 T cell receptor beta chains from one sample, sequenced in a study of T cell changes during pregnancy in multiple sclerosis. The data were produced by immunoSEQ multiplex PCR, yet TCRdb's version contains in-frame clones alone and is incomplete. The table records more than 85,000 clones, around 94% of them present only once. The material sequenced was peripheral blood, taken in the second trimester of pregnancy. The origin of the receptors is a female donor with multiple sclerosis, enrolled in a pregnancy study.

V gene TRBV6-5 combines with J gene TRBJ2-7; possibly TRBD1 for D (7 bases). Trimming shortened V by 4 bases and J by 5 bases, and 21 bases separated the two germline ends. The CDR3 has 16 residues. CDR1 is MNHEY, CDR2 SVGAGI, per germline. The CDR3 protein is CASSSLRQGWGDEQYF. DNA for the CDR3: TGTGCCAGCAGTTCTTTAAGACAGGGATGGGGGGACGAGCAGTACTTC.

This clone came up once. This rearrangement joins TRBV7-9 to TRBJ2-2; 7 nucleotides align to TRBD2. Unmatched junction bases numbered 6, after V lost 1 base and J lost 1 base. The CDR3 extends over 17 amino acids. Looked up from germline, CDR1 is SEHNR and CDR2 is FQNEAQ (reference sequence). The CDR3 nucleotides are TGTGCCAGCAGCTTAGATCGGGCGGGGGTGAACACCGGGGAGCTGTTTTTT. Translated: CASSLDRAGVNTGELFF.